The clone carrying this T cell receptor beta chain was seen only a few times. Trimming shortened V by 0 bases and J by 5 bases, and 9 bases separated the two germline ends. The CDR3 contains 14 residues. Germline V lookup: CDR1 SGHDT, CDR2 YYEEEE. This specimen belongs to a study of human T cells and chemical hapten exposure. Study information: Variation in per-sample TCR yields came mainly from small pooled library volume differences.

TCRdb reprocessed the RACE reads with MiXCR, giving one entry per CDR3 protein. The sample lists approximately 400,000 distinct CDR3 sequences, 4% to 5.5% occurring once. Time point specified: patch test 1, 2 weeks after DPC sensitization. Treatment reported: therapeutic diphenylcyclopropenone sensitization with weekly scalp DPC. The receptor's source is a woman aged 45-60 years with alopecia areata. Some clones in this sample may be carry-over from other donors' samples. The sample was whole blood, taken in connection with sensitization to the hapten diphenylcyclopropenone (DPC). This rearrangement joins TRBV5-6 to TRBJ2-1; D may be TRBD1 or TRBD2 (5 bases each). The CDR3 nucleotides are TGTGCCAGCAGCTTGGCCGGGGCCAACAATGAGCAGTTCTTC. It yields the protein CASSLAGANNEQFF.